This T cell receptor (beta chain) was sequenced for a study of T cell repertoires in cytomegalovirus infection. Study overall: A matching HLA type, together with CMV infection, was signaled by public TCR beta signatures. Study-wide points: Of the TCR beta families, the public ones yielded a cumulative frequency that identified carriers of CMV plus the relevant HLA.

TCRdb processed the reads anew with MiXCR; each CDR3 protein has one entry. In the table there are around 78,000 distinct CDR3 sequences, more than 20% of which are singletons. This clonotype was observed at least ten times. What it recognizes is unknown. CDR3 length equals 18 residues. CDR1 is MNHEY and CDR2 is SMNVEV in the germline V gene (reference sequence). Trimming removed 8 bases from V and 2 bases from J; junction bases left unmatched: 18. This sequence originates from a human donor in good health (CMV status not recorded). Some clones in this sample may be carry-over from other donors' samples. Source: CD8+ T cells from cultured PBMCs, taken from culture after CMV antigen stimulation. The V gene is TRBV27, the J gene TRBJ2-5; 9 bases line up with TRBD2. CDR3 coding DNA: TGTGCCAGCGGAAGCAGACAGAGCTATAGCGGGGGACAAGAGACCCAGTACTTC. It specifies CASGSRQSYSGGQETQYF.